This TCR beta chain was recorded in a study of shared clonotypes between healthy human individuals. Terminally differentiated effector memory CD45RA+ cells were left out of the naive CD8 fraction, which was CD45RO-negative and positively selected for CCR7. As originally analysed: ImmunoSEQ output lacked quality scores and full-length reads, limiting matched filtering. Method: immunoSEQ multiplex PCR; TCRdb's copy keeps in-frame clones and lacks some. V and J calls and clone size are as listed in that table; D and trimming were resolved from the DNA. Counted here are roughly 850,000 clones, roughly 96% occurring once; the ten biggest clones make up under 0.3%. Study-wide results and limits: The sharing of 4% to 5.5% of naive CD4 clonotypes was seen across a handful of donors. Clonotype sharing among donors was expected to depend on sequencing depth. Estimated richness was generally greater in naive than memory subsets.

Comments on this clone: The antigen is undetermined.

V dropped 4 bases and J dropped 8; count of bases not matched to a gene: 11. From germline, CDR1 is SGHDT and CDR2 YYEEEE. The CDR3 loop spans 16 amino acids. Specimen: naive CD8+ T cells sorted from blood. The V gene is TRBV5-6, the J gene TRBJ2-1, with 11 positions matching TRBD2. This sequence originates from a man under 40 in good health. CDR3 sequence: CASSPGASGRSDEQFF. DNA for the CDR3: TGTGCCAGCAGCCCCGGGGCTAGCGGGAGGTCGGATGAGCAGTTCTTC.